Following are 30 T cell receptor beta chains from one sample sequenced in a study of cytomegalovirus exposure and HLA in healthy donors. The PCR had 60 Vbeta and 13 Jbeta primers. Produced via immunoSEQ multiplex PCR; TCRdb's table is partial and in-frame only. The table lists some 110,000 clones, 78% of them singletons. The specimen was PBMCs. The source of these receptors is a male donor in good health and CMV-seronegative.

The chain employs TRBV11-3 and TRBJ2-2; 9 bases align to TRBD2. Trimming took 5 bases from V and 7 from J; bases not matched to a gene: 11. Germline V CDR1 and CDR2: SGHNT, YENEEA. This CDR3 contains 16 residues. CDR3 bases: TGTGCCAGCAGCCCCCCGGCTAGCGGGATCCTCGGGGAGCTGTTTTTT. This translates into CASSPPASGILGELFF. The whole variable domain, filled in from reference TRBV11-3 and TRBJ2-2, reads EAGVVQSPRYKIIEKKQPVAFWCNPISGHNTLYWYLQNLGQGPELLIRYENEEAVDDSQLPKDRFSAERLKGVDSTLKIQPAELGDSAVYLCASSPPASGILGELFFGEGSRLTVL.

The V gene is TRBV4-1, the J gene TRBJ2-7; maybe TRBD1 (6 bases). This CDR3 contains 14 residues. Trimming shortened V by 0 bases and J by 0 bases, and 6 bases separated the two germline ends. The germline V gene encodes CDR1 MGHRA and CDR2 YSYEKL. The CDR3 here is CASSQDRGSYEQYF. In nucleotides, the CDR3 is TGCGCCAGCAGCCAAGACAGGGGCTCCTACGAGCAGTACTTC.

The chain joins TRBV7-2 to TRBJ1-2, with 7 bases matching TRBD1. The CDR3 length is 13 residues. In germline, CDR1 is SGHTA, CDR2 FQGNSA. Trimming at V came to 8 bases and at J to 2 bases, leaving 5 bases not matched to a gene. CDR3 in DNA: TGTGCCAGCTTTGACAGGGAGAACTATGGCTACACCTTC. It specifies CASFDRENYGYTF.

This clone was counted a single time. The chain couples TRBV5-4 to TRBJ2-7, with a weak D call TRBD2 (6 bases). The V and J ends lost 7 bases and 0 bases respectively, with 11 bases between them. CDR3 length: 13 amino acids. The germline V gene has CDR1 SGHNT and CDR2 YYREEE (reference sequence). CDR3 DNA sequence: TGTGCCAGCGAAAGGCGGGACTCCTACGAGCAGTACTTC. Its protein is CASERRDSYEQYF.

The chain has TRBV7-7 and TRBJ2-5; tentative D call: TRBD2 (6 bases). Per germline, CDR1 SSHAT and CDR2 FNYEAQ (reference sequence). V lost 5 bases to trimming and J lost 5 bases, with 12 bases between them. The CDR3 sequence is 13 residues long. This chain's CDR3 is CASSTSGYETQYF. CDR3 in DNA: TGTGCCAGCAGCACCAGCGGGTACGAGACCCAGTACTTC.

This clone was detected many times. This rearrangement joins TRBV7-2 to TRBJ2-7; 9 bases align to TRBD2. From germline, CDR1 is SGHTA and CDR2 FQGNSA. This CDR3 is built from 15 residues. V shed 5 bases and J 4 bases; nucleotides not matched to a gene: 9. CDR3 sequence reads: CASSPSSGIGYEQYF. CDR3 bases: TGTGCCAGCAGCCCCTCTAGCGGGATAGGGTACGAGCAGTACTTC.

The rearrangement links TRBV27 to TRBJ1-2; D possibly corresponds to TRBD1 (5 bases). There are 14 residues in the CDR3. Trimming removed 6 bases at V and 6 bases at J, with 17 bases between. CDR1 is MNHEY and CDR2 is SMNVEV in the germline V gene (reference sequence). CDR3 region: CASSRNRNLNGYTF. In DNA, the CDR3 is TGTGCCAGCAGCCGAAACAGGAATCTGAATGGCTACACCTTC.

The V gene is TRBV27, the J gene TRBJ2-3, with D tentatively TRBD2 (5 bases). The CDR3 is made up of 15 amino acids. With 0 bases removed from V and 1 base from J, the gap between germline ends came to 8 bases. Germline CDR1 is MNHEY and CDR2 is SMNVEV (reference sequence). The CDR3 loop reads CASSLSRGGTDTQYF. The CDR3 DNA is TGTGCCAGCAGTTTATCCCGGGGTGGCACAGATACGCAGTATTTT.

The chain employs TRBV5-1 and TRBJ2-7, with 9 bases fitting TRBD2. This CDR3 spans 17 amino acids. The trim removed 0 bases at V and 6 bases at J, leaving 13 bases unmatched. Per the germline V gene, CDR1 is SGHRS and CDR2 is YFSETQ. In DNA form, the CDR3 reads TGCGCCAGCAGCTTGGTCGGTGTGCGGGAGGGCCGTGCCGAGCAGTACTTC. The encoded protein is CASSLVGVREGRAEQYF. The complete variable domain, with remaining parts taken from reference TRBV5-1 and TRBJ2-7, reads KAGVTQTPRYLIKTRGQQVTLSCSPISGHRSVSWYQQTPGQGLQFLFEYFSETQRNKGNFPGRFSGRQFSNSRSEMNVSTLELGDSALYLCASSLVGVREGRAEQYFGPGTRLTVT.

The sample holds many counts of this clone. V is TRBV2 and J is TRBJ2-7, with D possibly being TRBD2 (5 bases). Trimming removed 0 bases from V and 5 bases from J, with 17 bases in between. CDR1 SNHLY and CDR2 FYNNEI come from the germline V gene. This CDR3 contains 16 residues. CDR3 protein: CASSEALGSPEDEQYF. Here the CDR3 DNA reads TGTGCCAGCAGTGAAGCGCTGGGCAGCCCGGAGGACGAGCAGTACTTC.

The rearrangement uses TRBV27 and TRBJ2-7; TRBD2 agrees at 15 bases. The germline V gene encodes CDR1 MNHEY and CDR2 SMNVEV (reference sequence). V lost 8 bases and J lost 6; bases outside the gene matches: 5. The CDR3 consists of 14 residues. The CDR3: CASGPGLAGGEQYF. The CDR3 bases are TGTGCCAGCGGTCCGGGACTAGCGGGAGGCGAGCAGTACTTC.

The chain recombines TRBV2 with TRBJ2-7; 9 bases map to TRBD2. The length of the CDR3 is 15 residues. Germline V CDR1 and CDR2: SNHLY, FYNNEI. J was trimmed by 3 bases and V by 5 bases; bases with no gene match: 8. Written as DNA, the CDR3 is TGTGCCAGCAGTTTTGAGACTAGCGGATTCTACGAGCAGTACTTC. It codes for CASSFETSGFYEQYF.

V gene TRBV14 combines with J gene TRBJ2-3; D is perhaps TRBD1 (6 bases). The ends were cut back, 0 bases at V and 2 bases at J, with 12 bases in the middle. Germline V gene lookup returns CDR1 SGHDN and CDR2 FVKESK. The CDR3 has 16 residues. The CDR3 is CASSQDGTGSTDTQYF. The CDR3, as DNA: TGTGCCAGCAGCCAAGATGGAACAGGGTCCACAGATACGCAGTATTTT.

In this sample, this clone turned up once. In the same sample, other DNA sequences code for this CDR3. Here the CDR3 reads CASSPRGGANTGELFF. Written as DNA, the CDR3 is TGTGCCAGCTCACCCCGGGGGGGCGCGAACACCGGGGAGCTGTTTTTT. The chain carries TRBV18 and TRBJ2-2; 8 bases fit TRBD2. CDR1 is KGHSH, CDR2 LQKENI, per germline. This CDR3 is 16 amino acids long. Losses at the gene ends were 3 bases for V and 0 bases for J; bases not matched to a gene: 3.

This clone was found a few times. The V and J genes are TRBV28 and TRBJ2-3; 10 nucleotides line up with TRBD2. V lost 5 bases to trimming and J lost 4 bases; unmatched junction nucleotides: 6. CDR3 length: 15 residues. Germline CDR1 and CDR2: MDHEN and SYDVKM. For the CDR3, the DNA is TGTGCCAGCAGTCGACCTAGCGGGGGATCAGATACGCAGTATTTT. Amino acid sequence: CASSRPSGGSDTQYF.

The CDR3: CASLGTGSTDTQYF. In DNA form, the CDR3 reads TGTGCCAGCCTCGGGACAGGCAGCACAGATACGCAGTATTTT. The chain couples TRBV6-6 to TRBJ2-3, with TRBD1 matching 8 bases. Germline-derived CDR1 and CDR2 are MNHNY and SVGAGI (reference sequence). This CDR3 is built from 14 residues. Unmatched junction bases numbered 4, after V lost 8 bases and J lost 0 bases.

The gene calls are TRBV5-1 and TRBJ2-7; 9 bases map to TRBD1. Germline V CDR1 and CDR2: SGHRS, YFSETQ. This CDR3 is 14 amino acids long. The V gene end was trimmed by 3 bases and the J gene end by 5 bases; junction bases not matched to a gene: 6. CDR3 sequence reads: CASSWGGQGDEQYF. CDR3 DNA: TGCGCCAGCAGCTGGGGGGGACAGGGAGACGAGCAGTACTTC.

This chain connects TRBV19 to TRBJ2-2, with TRBD1 matching over 11 bases. Germline-derived CDR1 and CDR2 are LNHDA and SQIVND (reference sequence). CDR3 size: 16 residues. Trimming cost V 3 bases and J 4 bases; bases outside gene matches: 4. The CDR3 DNA reads as TGTGCCAGTAGTATTCCCGGGACAGGGGGCACCGGGGAGCTGTTTTTT. Its protein is CASSIPGTGGTGELFF.

The chain has TRBV5-5 and TRBJ2-7; a weak D match, TRBD2 (5 bases). V was trimmed by 0 bases and J by 6 bases, leaving 16 bases between them. Germline V gene data show CDR1 as SGHKS and CDR2 as YYEKEE (reference sequence). The CDR3 has 15 amino acids. CDR3 loop: CASSLGQDRGLEQYF. The CDR3 nucleotides read TGTGCCAGCAGCTTGGGGCAGGACCGCGGACTCGAGCAGTACTTC.

The chain employs TRBV27 and TRBJ2-2; D is perhaps TRBD1 (5 bases). V gave up 2 bases and J gave up 7 bases, with 5 bases separating them. The length of the CDR3 is 12 residues. Looked up from germline, CDR1 is MNHEY and CDR2 is SMNVEV (reference sequence). The CDR3 DNA is TGTGCCAGCAGTTTAAGGGGCGGGGAGCTGTTTTTT. Protein: CASSLRGGELFF.

The V and J genes are TRBV18 and TRBJ1-1, with D unresolved. Trimming removed 4 bases from V and 5 bases from J, with 8 bases in between. Germline values: CDR1 KGHSH, CDR2 LQKENI. CDR3 length: 12 residues. The CDR3 reads CASSLTGTEAFF. The CDR3 DNA reads as TGTGCCAGCTCACTAACGGGGACTGAAGCTTTCTTT.

The gene calls are TRBV29-1 and TRBJ2-5, with D perhaps TRBD1 (5 bases). This CDR3 is 11 amino acids long. V was pared by 6 bases and J by 2 bases, with 7 bases between. Germline loops: CDR1 SQVTM, CDR2 ANQGSEA. The CDR3 DNA reads TGCAGCGTAAGACAGCAAGAGACCCAGTACTTC. Amino acids: CSVRQQETQYF.

In regard to this clone: Its ends do not fully match the called genes, so a read error is possible. The gene calls are TRBV7-9 and TRBJ1-3; tentatively, D is TRBD1 (5 bases). Per germline, CDR1 SEHNR and CDR2 FQNEAQ (reference sequence). The CDR3 is made up of 16 amino acids. CDR3 coding DNA: TGTTCCAGCAGCTCTCTCGCCGGACACTCTGGAAACACCATATATTTT. Translating gives CSSSSLAGHSGNTIYF.

Only a few counts were recorded for this clone. This chain connects TRBV6-5 to TRBJ1-4, with unresolved D. V lost 6 bases to trimming and J lost 4 bases, with 12 bases between them. This CDR3 has 14 residues. The germline gives CDR1 MNHEY, CDR2 SVGAGI. CDR3 region: CASRRDAGNEKLFF. CDR3 bases: TGTGCCAGCAGGAGGGATGCGGGTAATGAAAAACTGTTTTTT.

The chain has TRBV2 and TRBJ1-2, with TRBD1 identical over 8 bases. The CDR3 consists of 13 residues. The V segment lost 6 bases and the J segment 6 bases; nucleotides outside the gene matches: 6. Germline-derived CDR1 and CDR2 are SNHLY and FYNNEI. In DNA, the CDR3 is TGTGCCAGCAGCCCCGACAGGGGCAATGGCTACACCTTC. Its protein is CASSPDRGNGYTF.

This sequence joins TRBV11-3 and TRBJ1-5; 8 bases map to TRBD1. The CDR3 sequence is 15 residues long. J lost 7 bases, V lost 5 bases, and 10 bases had no gene match. Germline loops: CDR1 SGHNT, CDR2 YENEEA. CDR3 sequence reads: CASSPRRGPRQPQHF. CDR3 sequence (DNA): TGTGCCAGCAGCCCCCGCAGGGGGCCGCGGCAGCCCCAGCATTTT.

This clone was seen more than once but under ten times. The chain has TRBV5-1 and TRBJ2-1; D uncertain. The length of the CDR3 is 14 residues. CDR1 is SGHRS, CDR2 YFSETQ, per germline. The ends were cut back, 0 bases at V and 5 bases at J, with 9 bases in the middle. The CDR3 DNA sequence: TGCGCCAGCAGCTTGGAAGCATCCCACAATGAGCAGTTCTTC. Its protein product is CASSLEASHNEQFF.

Note on this clone: The conserved closing phenylalanine or tryptophan is absent in this CDR3, likely reflecting a read error. The chain recombines TRBV5-1 with TRBJ2-3, with D unresolved. The length of the CDR3 is 13 residues. CDR1 SGHRS and CDR2 YFSETQ come from the germline V gene. V was clipped by 2 bases and J by 2 bases, with 6 bases between them. The CDR3 sequence: CASSLTITDTQYS. The CDR3 DNA sequence: TGCGCCAGCAGCTTAACGATCACAGATACGCAGTATTCT.

The chain recombines TRBV2 with TRBJ1-3; D may be TRBD1 (6 bases). CDR3 length: 15 amino acids. V was pared by 3 bases and J by 0 bases, with 9 bases between. Germline V gives CDR1 SNHLY, CDR2 FYNNEI. CDR3 sequence reads: CASSDGQISGNTIYF. Here the CDR3 DNA reads TGTGCCAGCAGTGACGGACAGATCTCTGGAAACACCATATATTTT.

V and J are TRBV6-5 and TRBJ1-1; perhaps TRBD1 as D (5 bases). CDR1 and CDR2 (germline): MNHEY, SVGAGI. Trimming removed 7 bases at V and 9 bases at J, with 18 bases between. The CDR3 contains 13 residues. This chain's CDR3 is CASTSMGGGKAFF. The CDR3 DNA sequence: TGTGCCAGCACCTCGATGGGGGGGGGTAAAGCTTTCTTT.